Presented here are 32 T cell receptor beta chains from one specimen sequenced in a study of blood T cell repertoires in COVID-19. The protocol was immunoSEQ multiplex PCR, while the TCRdb copy is restricted to in-frame clones and leaves out a portion. Counted here are around 170,000 clones, about three quarters occurring once; the ten biggest clones make up 12%. The sequenced material came from peripheral blood. These receptors were taken from a woman older than 75 with COVID-19, enrolled during active disease.

This clone was seen a few times. CDR3 sequence reads: CASSLSGTGTANTGELFF. The CDR3 nucleotides read TGTGCCAGCAGTTTATCTGGAACCGGGACAGCCAACACCGGGGAGCTGTTTTTT. The chain combines TRBV28 with TRBJ2-2, with 7 nucleotides matching TRBD1. V lost 1 base and J lost 2; bases outside the gene matches: 10. This CDR3 region has 18 residues. CDR1 is MDHEN, CDR2 SYDVKM, per germline.

The genes are TRBV18 and TRBJ1-1; 11 nucleotides agree with TRBD1. Germline assignment: CDR1 KGHSH and CDR2 LQKENI. J was trimmed by 4 bases and V by 3 bases; bases with no gene match: 4. The CDR3 has 15 amino acids. CDR3: CASSPTGTGGTEAFF. The CDR3 region has the DNA TGTGCCAGCTCACCGACCGGGACAGGGGGCACTGAAGCTTTCTTT.

DNA of the CDR3: TGTGCCAGCAGCTTAGAAAACTCCGACAGAAACTCTGGAAACACCATATATTTT. Translating gives CASSLENSDRNSGNTIYF. The V gene is TRBV11-3, the J gene TRBJ1-3; D is possibly TRBD1 (5 bases). This CDR3 spans 18 amino acids. Germline assignment: CDR1 SGHNT and CDR2 YENEEA. The V end was cut by 0 bases, the J end by 0 bases, with 15 bases between.

V and J are TRBV7-2 and TRBJ2-7; 8 nucleotides agree with TRBD2. The CDR3 is 13 amino acids. Germline-derived CDR1 and CDR2 are SGHTA and FQGNSA. V shed 5 bases and J 7 bases; nucleotides not matched to a gene: 7. In nucleotides, the CDR3 is TGTGCCAGCAGCCCCGGACTAGCTCAAGAGCAGTACTTC. It translates to CASSPGLAQEQYF.

CDR3 protein: CASSLNSRTDTQYF. DNA of the CDR3: TGTGCCAGCAGCTTGAACAGCCGCACAGATACGCAGTATTTT. The chain carries TRBV5-4 and TRBJ2-3; the D is unclear. V shed 1 base and J shed 1 base, with 7 bases lying between them. CDR3 size: 14 residues. CDR1 and CDR2 from the germline V gene are SGHNT and YYREEE (reference sequence).

V usage is TRBV24-1 and J usage is TRBJ2-7, with TRBD1 matching over 8 bases. CDR1 and CDR2 (germline): KGHDR, SFDVKD. The ends lost 3 bases at V and 3 bases at J; junction bases unmatched: 0. The CDR3 has 13 amino acids. The CDR3 DNA sequence: TGTGCCACCAGTGATACAGGGGGCTACGAGCAGTACTTC. Protein sequence: CATSDTGGYEQYF.

The chain uses TRBV5-1 and TRBJ1-1, with 9 nucleotides matching TRBD1. Germline CDR1 SGHRS, CDR2 YFSETQ. V shed 0 bases, J shed 5 bases, and the junction held 20 bases outside the gene matches. The CDR3 is made up of 20 amino acids. CDR3 protein: CASSLALGTGTGGFMTEAFF. The CDR3 coding sequence is TGCGCCAGCAGCTTGGCCCTGGGGACTGGCACAGGGGGCTTTATGACTGAAGCTTTCTTT.

This clone occurred a few times. The chain carries TRBV5-6 and TRBJ1-1; 7 bases align to TRBD1. V trimming: 3 bases; J trimming: 11 bases; junction bases outside the gene matches: 10. The length of the CDR3 is 13 residues. CDR1 is SGHDT, CDR2 YYEEEE, per germline. The CDR3 sequence is CASSSDRAAKAFF. The CDR3, as DNA: TGTGCCAGCAGCTCCGACAGGGCGGCTAAGGCTTTCTTT.

This clone was seen a single time. The chain links TRBV6-6 to TRBJ1-5, with TRBD1 matching 7 bases. The germline V gene has CDR1 MNHNY and CDR2 SVGAGI (reference sequence). The CDR3 is 16 residues long. Trimming at V came to 2 bases and at J to 3 bases, leaving 7 bases not matched to a gene. This CDR3 is CASSYRDSDFNQPQHF. CDR3 sequence (DNA): TGTGCCAGCAGTTACCGGGACAGCGACTTCAATCAGCCCCAGCATTTT.

The CDR3 loop is CASSSGTSGNTGELFF. The CDR3 nucleotides are TGTGCCAGCAGCTCGGGGACTAGCGGGAACACCGGGGAGCTGTTTTTT. The V call is TRBV7-7, the J call TRBJ2-2, with 11 bases aligning to TRBD2. From germline, CDR1 is SSHAT and CDR2 FNYEAQ (reference sequence). The V segment lost 4 bases and the J segment 1 base; nucleotides outside the gene matches: 2. The CDR3 sequence is 16 residues long.

V and J are TRBV28 and TRBJ2-7; D gene ambiguous. V lost 6 bases to trimming and J lost 0 bases, with 3 bases between them. Per the germline V gene, CDR1 is MDHEN and CDR2 is SYDVKM. This CDR3 comprises 11 residues. CDR3 DNA sequence: TGTGCCAGCAGCAACTCCTACGAGCAGTACTTC. This codes for CASSNSYEQYF.

In its sample, this clone was seen once. CDR3 DNA sequence: TGTGCCAGCAGCGGGGAGACTCCAGGCACTGAAGCTTTCTTT. This gives the protein CASSGETPGTEAFF. V gene TRBV7-9 combines with J gene TRBJ1-1, with D uncertain. CDR3 length equals 14 residues. With 5 bases removed from V and 4 bases from J, the gap between germline ends came to 14 bases. Germline CDR1 is SEHNR and CDR2 is FQNEAQ (reference sequence).

The gene calls are TRBV9 and TRBJ1-1; the match to TRBD1 covers 10 bases. This CDR3 comprises 15 residues. Germline CDR1 reads SGDLS; CDR2 reads YYNGEE. Trimming took 2 bases from V and 3 from J; bases not matched to a gene: 4. The chain's CDR3 is CASSVRDRGYTEAFF. CDR3 sequence (DNA): TGTGCCAGCAGCGTGCGGGACAGGGGATACACTGAAGCTTTCTTT.

This chain joins TRBV2 and TRBJ1-4; 8 nucleotides line up with TRBD1. Germline loops: CDR1 SNHLY, CDR2 FYNNEI. The CDR3 runs to 14 residues. Losses at the gene ends were 6 bases for V and 8 bases for J; bases not matched to a gene: 8. The CDR3: CASRTGTGGEKLFF. The CDR3 DNA reads as TGTGCCAGCAGGACCGGGACAGGTGGCGAAAAACTGTTTTTT. The full variable domain, completed using reference TRBV2 and TRBJ1-4, is EPEVTQTPSHQVTQMGQEVILRCVPISNHLYFYWYRQILGQKVEFLVSFYNNEISEKSEIFDDQFSVERPDGSNFTLKIRSTKLEDSAMYFCASRTGTGGEKLFFGSGTQLSVL.

The J gene is TRBJ1-6, the V gene TRBV6-2 or TRBV6-3, with TRBD1 matching 9 bases. Losses at the gene ends were 5 bases for V and 10 bases for J; bases not matched to a gene: 6. CDR3 length equals 14 residues. Looked up from germline, CDR1 is MNHEY and CDR2 is SVGEGT. CDR3 residues: CASSRTGEYSPLHF. CDR3 coding DNA: TGTGCCAGCAGTCGGACAGGGGAATACTCACCCCTCCACTTT.

The chain is built from TRBV19 and TRBJ1-2; 7 bases fit TRBD1. The CDR3 loop spans 14 amino acids. J was trimmed by 7 bases and V by 3 bases; bases with no gene match: 8. The germline V gene has CDR1 LNHDA and CDR2 SQIVND (reference sequence). This CDR3 reads CASSIIDRAAGYTF. CDR3 coding DNA: TGTGCCAGTAGTATTATCGACAGGGCGGCTGGCTACACCTTC. Looking up the rest from reference TRBV19 and TRBJ1-2 gives the full variable domain: DGGITQSPKYLFRKEGQNVTLSCEQNLNHDAMYWYRQDPGQGLRLIYYSQIVNDFQKGDIAEGYSVSREKKESFPLTVTSAQKNPTAFYLCASSIIDRAAGYTFGSGTRLTVV.

The chain couples TRBV19 to TRBJ1-2; 9 nucleotides agree with TRBD1. Germline loops: CDR1 LNHDA, CDR2 SQIVND (reference sequence). Trimming cost V 4 bases and J 4 bases; bases outside gene matches: 7. The CDR3 runs to 15 residues. The CDR3 sequence is CASSTPDRGIYGYTF. In DNA, the CDR3 is TGTGCCAGTAGTACACCGGACAGGGGCATCTATGGCTACACCTTC.

The V call is TRBV28, the J call TRBJ2-6, with TRBD1 matching over 7 bases. Germline V gene sequence: CDR1 MDHEN, CDR2 SYDVKM. V shed 6 bases, J shed 2 bases, and the junction held 1 base outside the gene matches. The CDR3 loop spans 14 amino acids. The DNA of the CDR3 is TGTGCCAGCAGGCAGGGGGCTGGGGCCAACGTCCTGACTTTC. Protein: CASRQGAGANVLTF.

J is TRBJ1-1 and V is TRBV27, with D possibly matching TRBD1 (6 bases). The V and J ends lost 7 bases and 8 bases respectively, with 17 bases between them. This CDR3 comprises 13 residues. Germline assignment: CDR1 MNHEY and CDR2 SMNVEV (reference sequence). The CDR3 bases are TGTGCCAGCACCCCCCGAGACAGGAAAGAAGCTTTCTTT. Protein product: CASTPRDRKEAFF.

This clone showed up just once. This sequence joins TRBV18 and TRBJ1-6, with a tentative D call TRBD1 (6 bases). Germline V gives CDR1 KGHSH, CDR2 LQKENI. V was cut by 5 bases and J by 7 bases, with 15 bases left in between. The CDR3 spans 15 residues. CDR3: CASSSGQSSNSPLHF. In DNA, the CDR3 is TGTGCCAGCTCAAGCGGACAGTCTTCCAATTCACCCCTCCACTTT.

This clone has at least ten counts. This chain joins TRBV5-1 and TRBJ1-4; no definite D call. Germline-derived CDR1 and CDR2 are SGHRS and YFSETQ. The CDR3 has 15 amino acids. Trimming pared 4 bases from V and 7 bases from J, leaving 17 bases between. The CDR3 is CASSMLDPRGEKLFF. The DNA of the CDR3 is TGCGCCAGCAGCATGCTAGACCCTCGGGGTGAAAAACTGTTTTTT.

The rearrangement joins TRBV3-1 (or the pseudogene TRBV3-2) to TRBJ1-2; D gene uncertain. V lost 4 bases to trimming and J lost 8 bases, with 14 bases between them. This CDR3 has 13 amino acids. Germline CDR1 and CDR2: LGHDT and YNNKEL (reference sequence). This CDR3 is CASSLLLSGGYTF. The DNA for the CDR3 is TGTGCCAGCAGCCTGTTACTATCGGGGGGCTACACCTTC.

The chain couples TRBV5-6 to TRBJ2-7; D is ambiguous. Germline V gene sequence: CDR1 SGHDT, CDR2 YYEEEE. This CDR3 has 12 amino acids. V lost 2 bases and J 5 bases, leaving 8 bases between the germline ends. CDR3 in amino acids: CASSFGLHEQYF. The CDR3 coding sequence is TGTGCCAGCAGCTTTGGCCTCCACGAGCAGTACTTC. The entire variable domain, with the rest obtained from reference TRBV5-6 and TRBJ2-7, is as follows: DAGVTQSPTHLIKTRGQQVTLRCSPKSGHDTVSWYQQALGQGPQFIFQYYEEEERQRGNFPDRFSGHQFPNYSSELNVNALLLGDSALYLCASSFGLHEQYFGPGTRLTVT.

The chain joins TRBV6-5 to TRBJ1-1; D unresolved. This CDR3 spans 12 amino acids. Trimming removed 0 bases from V and 4 bases from J, with 3 bases in between. The germline gives CDR1 MNHEY, CDR2 SVGAGI. The CDR3 nucleotides are TGTGCCAGCAGTTACTCGGCCACTGAAGCTTTCTTT. Its translation: CASSYSATEAFF.

The rearrangement links TRBV27 to TRBJ2-5, with D perhaps matching TRBD1 (5 bases). Per germline, CDR1 MNHEY and CDR2 SMNVEV (reference sequence). V lost 6 bases and J lost 1, with 15 bases in between. The CDR3 is 15 amino acids. CDR3 in amino acids: CASSPQGNLQETQYF. The CDR3, as DNA: TGTGCCAGCAGCCCGCAGGGAAACCTCCAAGAGACCCAGTACTTC.

The gene calls are TRBV18 and TRBJ1-5; D is possibly TRBD1 (5 bases). The V gene lost 6 bases and the J gene lost 9 bases, with 15 bases spanning the gap. The germline V gene has CDR1 KGHSH and CDR2 LQKENI. The CDR3 covers 13 residues. The CDR3 is CASSGGGGGPQHF. The CDR3 nucleotides are TGTGCCAGCTCGGGCGGGGGAGGAGGGCCCCAGCATTTT. The full variable domain, its missing parts supplied by reference TRBV18 and TRBJ1-5, is NAGVMQNPRHLVRRRGQEARLRCSPMKGHSHVYWYRQLPEEGLKFMVYLQKENIIDESGMPKERFSAEFPKEGPSILRIQQVVRGDSAAYFCASSGGGGGPQHFGDGTRLSIL.

The chain carries TRBV19 and TRBJ1-2; a possible D gene is TRBD1 (6 bases). Germline values: CDR1 LNHDA, CDR2 SQIVND (reference sequence). CDR3 size: 15 residues. Trimming took off 3 bases at V and 4 bases at J, with 15 bases between the two ends. Here the CDR3 reads CASSIAGAGSYGYTF. The CDR3 nucleotides are TGTGCCAGTAGTATCGCGGGGGCCGGTAGCTATGGCTACACCTTC.

V is TRBV7-2 and J is TRBJ1-2; 11 positions match TRBD1. Trimming cost V 4 bases and J 4 bases; bases outside gene matches: 11. In germline, CDR1 is SGHTA, CDR2 FQGNSA. This CDR3 has 17 residues. The CDR3 sequence is CASSSTPGQGGVYGYTF. The CDR3 DNA sequence: TGTGCCAGCAGCTCAACGCCGGGACAGGGGGGCGTCTATGGCTACACCTTC.

This chain connects TRBV19 to TRBJ2-7; TRBD1 might be the D (5 bases). V was shortened by 3 bases and J by 0 bases, with 9 bases between the two germline ends. Germline V gives CDR1 LNHDA, CDR2 SQIVND (reference sequence). The CDR3 covers 14 residues. In DNA, the CDR3 is TGTGCCAGTAGTATCTCAGGGTTCTCCTACGAGCAGTACTTC. This sequence encodes CASSISGFSYEQYF.

The chain uses TRBV19 and TRBJ2-1, with D unclear. The CDR3 runs 16 residues. Looked up from germline, CDR1 is LNHDA and CDR2 is SQIVND (reference sequence). The ends were cut back, 1 base at V and 2 bases at J, with 12 bases in the middle. CDR3 sequence (DNA): TGTGCCAGTAGTATAGGTCTTCCTAATACCTACAATGAGCAGTTCTTC. Encoded protein: CASSIGLPNTYNEQFF.

The chain carries TRBV7-9 and TRBJ2-1; TRBD2 might be the D (6 bases). CDR1 is SEHNR and CDR2 is FQNEAQ in the germline V gene (reference sequence). The CDR3 spans 16 residues. V was pared by 5 bases and J by 6 bases, with 20 bases between. CDR3 nucleotides: TGTGCCAGCAGCCCGGGCCCATGGGGGAGGACCAATGAGCAGTTCTTC. This sequence encodes CASSPGPWGRTNEQFF.

The CDR3 protein is CASSVDRVGTGELFF. Here the CDR3 DNA reads TGTGCCAGCAGCGTAGACAGGGTGGGCACCGGGGAGCTGTTTTTT. The chain couples TRBV9 to TRBJ2-2; TRBD1 might be the D (6 bases). CDR3 size: 15 residues. Germline assignment: CDR1 SGDLS and CDR2 YYNGEE. With 0 bases removed from V and 4 bases from J, the gap between germline ends came to 10 bases.